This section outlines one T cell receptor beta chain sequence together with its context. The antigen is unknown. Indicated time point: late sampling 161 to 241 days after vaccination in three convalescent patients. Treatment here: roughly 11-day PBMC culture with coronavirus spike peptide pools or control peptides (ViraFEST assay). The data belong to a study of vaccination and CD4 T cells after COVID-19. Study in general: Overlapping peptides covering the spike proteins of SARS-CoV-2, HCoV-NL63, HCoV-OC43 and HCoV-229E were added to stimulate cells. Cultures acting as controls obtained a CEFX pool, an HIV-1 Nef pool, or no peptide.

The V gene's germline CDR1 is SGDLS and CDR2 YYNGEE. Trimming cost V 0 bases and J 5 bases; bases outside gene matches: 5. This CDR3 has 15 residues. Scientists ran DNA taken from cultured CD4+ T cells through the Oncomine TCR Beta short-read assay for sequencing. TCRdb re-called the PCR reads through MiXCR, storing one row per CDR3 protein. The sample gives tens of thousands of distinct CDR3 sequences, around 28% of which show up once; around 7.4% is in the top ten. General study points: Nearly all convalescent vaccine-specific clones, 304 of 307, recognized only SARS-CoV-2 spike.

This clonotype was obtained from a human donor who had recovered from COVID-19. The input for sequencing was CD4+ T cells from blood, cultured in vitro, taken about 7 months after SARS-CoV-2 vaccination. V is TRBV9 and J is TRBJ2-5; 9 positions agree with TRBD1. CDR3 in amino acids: CASSVGTGAKETQYF. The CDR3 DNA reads TGTGCCAGCAGCGTAGGGACAGGGGCGAAGGAGACCCAGTACTTC. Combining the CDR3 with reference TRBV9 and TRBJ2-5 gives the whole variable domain DSGVTQTPKHLITATGQRVTLRCSPRSGDLSVYWYQQSLDQGLQFLIQYYNGEERAKGNILERFSAQQFPDLHSELNLSSLELGDSALYFCASSVGTGAKETQYFGPGTRLLVL.